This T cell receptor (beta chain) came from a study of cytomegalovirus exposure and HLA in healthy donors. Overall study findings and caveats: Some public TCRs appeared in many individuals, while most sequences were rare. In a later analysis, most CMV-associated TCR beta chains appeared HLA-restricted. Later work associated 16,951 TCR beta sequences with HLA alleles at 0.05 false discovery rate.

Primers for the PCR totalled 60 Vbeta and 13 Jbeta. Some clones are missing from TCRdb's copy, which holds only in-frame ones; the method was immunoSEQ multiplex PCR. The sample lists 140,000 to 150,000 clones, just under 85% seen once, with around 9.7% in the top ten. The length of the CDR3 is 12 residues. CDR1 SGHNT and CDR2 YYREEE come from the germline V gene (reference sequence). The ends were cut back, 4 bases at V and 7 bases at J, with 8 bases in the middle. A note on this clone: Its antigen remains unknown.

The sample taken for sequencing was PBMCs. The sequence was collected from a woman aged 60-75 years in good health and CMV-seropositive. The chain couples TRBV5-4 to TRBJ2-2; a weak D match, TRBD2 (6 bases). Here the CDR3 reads CASSREYGELFF. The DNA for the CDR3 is TGTGCCAGCAGCCGGGAGTACGGGGAGCTGTTTTTT.